This T cell receptor beta chain was identified during a study of T-cell reconstitution after alpha-beta-depleted transplantation in children. As for this clonotype: Its specificity is unknown.

The CDR3 totals 15 residues. The germline gives CDR1 SEHNR, CDR2 FQNEAQ (reference sequence). V was shortened by 3 bases and J by 2 bases, with 11 bases between the two germline ends. Unique molecular identifiers were built into the TCRbeta library. TCRdb reprocessed the PCR reads via MiXCR and lists one record per CDR3 protein. The sample shows more than 85,000 distinct CDR3 sequences, approximately 6% of them seen only once. Study findings and constraints: T-cell numbers and diversity one year post-transplant derived largely from freshly generated T cells. Some patients' high day-60 TCRbeta diversity was traced to surviving recipient T cells and thymic progenitors. About two months after transplant, alpha-beta T cells reportedly came from several hundred expanded graft clones.

This sequence originates from a female patient aged 2-10 years who had a stem cell transplant for Fanconi anemia, so the T cells may come from the graft donor. The source material was PBMCs, mostly from graft donor cells, sampled 60 days after TCRalphabeta/CD19-depleted stem cell transplant. The chain links TRBV7-9 to TRBJ1-3; D possibly corresponds to TRBD1 (6 bases). CDR3 region: CASSFTGNPGNTIYF. The CDR3 nucleotides are TGTGCCAGCAGCTTTACAGGGAATCCTGGAAACACCATATATTTT.